The sequence of this T cell receptor (beta chain) was determined in a study of T cell clonality in common variable immunodeficiency. Regarding the study as a whole: Fewer deletions and N-nucleotide insertions were reportedly seen in common variable immunodeficiency TCR beta sequences.

This clone came up many times. Its antigen is not known. The read stops 3 residues short of the end of the CDR3; the missing end is completed from the germline J gene. Sequencing was performed with immunoSEQ multiplex PCR; in TCRdb, only in-frame clones are kept and a portion is missing. Found here are tens of thousands of clones, no singletons; the ten largest cover 6%. This CDR3 contains 15 residues. Looked up from germline, CDR1 is LNHDA and CDR2 is SQIVND (reference sequence). Trimming took 7 bases from V and 2 from J, leaving 15 bases between them. The sample was peripheral blood mononuclear cells. V usage is TRBV19 and J usage is TRBJ2-1, with D tentatively TRBD1 (6 bases). The origin of this receptor is a human donor with common variable immunodeficiency. CDR3 bases read: TGTGCCAGTACGGGATCCGGGACACCCTACAATGAG. It encodes CASTGSGTPYNE. The complete CDR3 protein is CASTGSGTPYNEQFF.